What follows are 27 T cell receptor beta chains derived from one specimen sequenced in a study of technical replicates of blood from several donors. The assay was immunoSEQ multiplex PCR, and TCRdb's table has in-frame clones only and misses some. The sample includes 79,000 or so clones, nearly 95% of them seen just once. Sequencing used T cells isolated from PBMCs. These receptors were obtained from a human donor in good health.

This chain uses TRBV5-5 with TRBJ1-1, with D maybe TRBD1 (6 bases). Germline assignment: CDR1 SGHKS and CDR2 YYEKEE (reference sequence). V lost 4 bases and J lost 2, with 9 bases in between. The CDR3 consists of 13 residues. The CDR3 DNA follows: TGTGCCAGCAGCCGGGGACAAAACACTGAAGCTTTCTTT. Its translation is CASSRGQNTEAFF.

The chain is built from TRBV12-5 and TRBJ1-5, with 8 nucleotides matching TRBD1. CDR1 and CDR2 (germline): LGHNT, FRNRAP. The J segment lost 0 bases and the V segment lost 6 bases, leaving 7 bases of the junction unmatched. This CDR3 has 16 residues. CDR3 amino acids: CASGQRTGNSNQPQHF. CDR3 bases: TGTGCTAGTGGCCAAAGGACAGGGAATAGCAATCAGCCCCAGCATTTT.

The chain joins TRBV28 to TRBJ1-1; possibly TRBD1 for D (5 bases). The CDR3 loop spans 14 amino acids. CDR1 is MDHEN and CDR2 is SYDVKM in the germline V gene. The V end was cut by 2 bases, the J end by 0 bases, with 7 bases between. CDR3 protein: CASSLTGVNTEAFF. As DNA, the CDR3 is TGTGCCAGCAGTTTAACAGGAGTGAACACTGAAGCTTTCTTT.

This clone was found once. The chain is built from TRBV6-1 and TRBJ2-7, with 7 nucleotides matching TRBD2. Germline V lookup: CDR1 MNHNS, CDR2 SASEGT. V trimming: 4 bases; J trimming: 3 bases; junction bases outside the gene matches: 6. The CDR3 runs to 14 residues. The chain's CDR3 is CASSAITSVYEQYF. CDR3 DNA: TGTGCCAGCAGTGCTATCACTAGCGTCTACGAGCAGTACTTC.

V is TRBV7-9 and J is TRBJ2-1, with 7 positions matching TRBD2. The CDR3 sequence is 16 residues long. In germline, CDR1 is SEHNR, CDR2 FQNEAQ (reference sequence). V lost 1 base, J lost 0 bases, and 3 bases stayed unmatched. The CDR3 sequence: CASSLVERGSYNEQFF. CDR3 sequence (DNA): TGTGCCAGCAGCTTAGTAGAGCGGGGCTCCTACAATGAGCAGTTCTTC. Looking up the rest from reference TRBV7-9 and TRBJ2-1 gives the full variable domain: DTGVSQNPRHKITKRGQNVTFRCDPISEHNRLYWYRQTLGQGPEFLTYFQNEAQLEKSRLLSDRFSAERPKGSFSTLEIQRTEQGDSAMYLCASSLVERGSYNEQFFGPGTRLTVL.

V gene TRBV5-1 combines with J gene TRBJ2-1; 10 nucleotides align to TRBD2. The V and J ends lost 1 base and 5 bases, in that order; junction bases with no gene match: 6. The CDR3 consists of 16 residues. The germline gives CDR1 SGHRS, CDR2 YFSETQ. CDR3 region: CASSLLTSGANNEQFF. The CDR3 nucleotides are TGCGCCAGCAGCTTGCTCACTAGCGGGGCCAACAATGAGCAGTTCTTC.

The chain uses TRBV7-9 and TRBJ1-5; possibly TRBD1 for D (5 bases). V gave up 3 bases and J gave up 4 bases, with 10 bases separating them. Germline V gene lookup returns CDR1 SEHNR and CDR2 FQNEAQ (reference sequence). The CDR3 spans 14 residues. CDR3 sequence (DNA): TGTGCCAGCAGCTTTGAAACAGGTAATCAGCCCCAGCATTTT. Translation gives CASSFETGNQPQHF. The full variable domain, its missing parts supplied by reference TRBV7-9 and TRBJ1-5, is DTGVSQNPRHKITKRGQNVTFRCDPISEHNRLYWYRQTLGQGPEFLTYFQNEAQLEKSRLLSDRFSAERPKGSFSTLEIQRTEQGDSAMYLCASSFETGNQPQHFGDGTRLSIL.

This chain joins TRBV27 and TRBJ2-2; 12 nucleotides match TRBD1. Germline trimming cut 1 base from V and 7 bases from J; bases unmatched to any gene: 4. CDR1 and CDR2 (germline): MNHEY, SMNVEV (reference sequence). The CDR3 spans 16 residues. CDR3 loop: CASSLYGTGGGGELFF. The CDR3 nucleotides read TGTGCCAGCAGTTTATATGGGACAGGGGGCGGCGGGGAGCTGTTTTTT.

V and J are TRBV6-1 and TRBJ2-3; no firm D call. This CDR3 has 13 residues. The V gene's germline CDR1 is MNHNS and CDR2 SASEGT. Trimming removed 6 bases at V and 2 bases at J, with 9 bases between. CDR3 coding DNA: TGTGCCAGCAGCGAGATTCCCACAGATACGCAGTATTTT. Amino acids: CASSEIPTDTQYF.

This chain links TRBV29-1 with TRBJ2-5, with TRBD2 matching 9 bases. CDR1 SQVTM and CDR2 ANQGSEA come from the germline V gene. CDR3 length: 15 amino acids. Trimming removed 2 bases from V and 5 bases from J; junction bases left unmatched: 9. The CDR3 here is CSVELSGRPGETQYF. The CDR3, as DNA: TGCAGCGTTGAACTAAGCGGGAGGCCCGGGGAGACCCAGTACTTC.

J is TRBJ1-1 and V is TRBV4-3; TRBD1 agrees at 8 bases. CDR1 and CDR2 (germline): LGHNA, YSLEER. V dropped 1 base and J dropped 1; count of bases not matched to a gene: 2. CDR3 size: 15 residues. CDR3 sequence (DNA): TGCGCCAGCAGCCAAGGGACAGGGTGGAACACTGAAGCTTTCTTT. This gives the protein CASSQGTGWNTEAFF.

CDR3 sequence (DNA): TGTGCCAGCAGCCTGGGACACTGGTTATACTACAATGAGCAGTTCTTC. Its protein is CASSLGHWLYYNEQFF. The chain couples TRBV5-6 to TRBJ2-1, with D tentatively TRBD1 (6 bases). The germline V gene encodes CDR1 SGHDT and CDR2 YYEEEE. Trimming removed 4 bases from V and 3 bases from J, with 17 bases in between. CDR3 length: 16 amino acids.

V usage is TRBV5-1 and J usage is TRBJ1-3, with D unclear. Trimming took 7 bases from V and 2 from J, leaving 16 bases between them. The CDR3 contains 15 residues. Germline CDR1 reads SGHRS; CDR2 reads YFSETQ. The CDR3 reads CASQIEPTPGNTIYF. The CDR3 nucleotides are TGCGCCAGCCAGATCGAGCCGACACCTGGAAACACCATATATTTT.

This chain joins TRBV5-5 and TRBJ1-5; no clear D gene. V lost 8 bases to trimming and J lost 0 bases, with 12 bases between them. Per germline, CDR1 SGHKS and CDR2 YYEKEE (reference sequence). The CDR3 runs 14 residues. The CDR3 nucleotides are TGTGCCAGTCAGACTGGGTTTAGCAATCAGCCCCAGCATTTT. Translation: CASQTGFSNQPQHF.

The chain links TRBV27 to TRBJ2-7; TRBD2 matches 10 bases. This CDR3 is built from 15 residues. Germline V lookup: CDR1 MNHEY, CDR2 SMNVEV (reference sequence). V dropped 2 bases and J dropped 5; count of bases not matched to a gene: 6. The CDR3: CASSLTALAGDEQYF. For the CDR3, the DNA is TGTGCCAGCAGTTTAACGGCTCTAGCGGGAGACGAGCAGTACTTC.

This clone appeared once. V gene TRBV28 combines with J gene TRBJ2-7; 8 bases match TRBD2. V shed 3 bases, J shed 2 bases, and the junction held 6 bases outside the gene matches. The V gene's germline CDR1 is MDHEN and CDR2 SYDVKM. CDR3 size: 15 residues. Written as DNA, the CDR3 is TGTGCCAGCAGTTTCTCTAGCGGGCCCCCCTACGAGCAGTACTTC. It translates to CASSFSSGPPYEQYF.

The chain couples TRBV27 to TRBJ2-7; 8 bases align to TRBD1. Trimming took 8 bases from V and 5 from J; bases not matched to a gene: 8. The CDR3 is 13 residues long. Germline V lookup: CDR1 MNHEY, CDR2 SMNVEV (reference sequence). The CDR3 region is CASGQGNSHEQYF. The CDR3, as DNA: TGTGCCAGCGGACAGGGCAATTCCCACGAGCAGTACTTC.

This sequence joins TRBV6-5 and TRBJ2-3; 10 positions match TRBD2. V lost 7 bases, J lost 4 bases, and 5 bases stayed unmatched. CDR3 length equals 14 residues. Germline loops: CDR1 MNHEY, CDR2 SVGAGI. CDR3 loop: CASNPSGGSDTQYF. In nucleotides, the CDR3 is TGTGCCAGCAACCCTAGCGGGGGATCAGATACGCAGTATTTT.

The chain employs TRBV28 and TRBJ2-3, with 7 bases that match TRBD2. Germline V CDR1 and CDR2: MDHEN, SYDVKM. Trimming removed 5 bases from V and 0 bases from J; junction bases left unmatched: 8. This CDR3 spans 16 amino acids. CDR3 residues: CASSTELSGSTDTQYF. The CDR3 coding sequence is TGTGCCAGCAGTACCGAGCTTAGCGGGAGCACAGATACGCAGTATTTT.

The V call is TRBV29-1, the J call TRBJ1-3; D is uncertain. Germline V lookup: CDR1 SQVTM, CDR2 ANQGSEA. V was cut by 7 bases and J by 0 bases, with 7 bases left in between. The CDR3 consists of 12 residues. The CDR3 DNA follows: TGCAGCGGACGGGGCTCTGGAAACACCATATATTTT. This gives the protein CSGRGSGNTIYF. The full variable domain, rest sourced from reference TRBV29-1 and TRBJ1-3, is SAVISQKPSRDICQRGTSLTIQCQVDSQVTMMFWYRQQPGQSLTLIATANQGSEATYESGFVIDKFPISRPNLTFSTLTVSNMSPEDSSIYLCSGRGSGNTIYFGEGSWLTVV.

The chain joins TRBV6-5 to TRBJ2-7, with D possibly TRBD2 on 5 matching bases. This CDR3 is 11 amino acids long. Germline CDR1 and CDR2: MNHEY and SVGAGI. With 6 bases removed from V and 6 bases from J, the gap between germline ends came to 9 bases. CDR3 DNA sequence: TGTGCCAGCAGCGCCGGAGGCGAGCAGTACTTC. Protein: CASSAGGEQYF.

The chain employs TRBV27 and TRBJ2-7; TRBD1 matches at 11 bases. This CDR3 is built from 16 residues. Per germline, CDR1 MNHEY and CDR2 SMNVEV (reference sequence). Trimming took 5 bases from V and 2 from J; bases not matched to a gene: 8. CDR3 loop: CASSVKPGQGAYEQYF. CDR3 DNA sequence: TGTGCCAGCAGTGTCAAACCGGGACAGGGGGCCTACGAGCAGTACTTC.

The V and J genes are TRBV5-6 and TRBJ2-7; D might be TRBD2 (6 bases). The CDR3 is made up of 15 amino acids. Germline assignment: CDR1 SGHDT and CDR2 YYEEEE. Trimming left V 6 bases short and J 0 bases short, with 16 bases between. DNA for the CDR3: TGTGCCAGCATCAATGGACTAACAACCTCCTACGAGCAGTACTTC. This encodes CASINGLTTSYEQYF.

The sample holds one count of this clone. V and J are TRBV2 and TRBJ2-7, with 9 bases that match TRBD2. The CDR3 runs to 16 residues. The ends lost 4 bases at V and 4 bases at J; junction bases unmatched: 11. The germline CDR1 and CDR2 sequences are SNHLY and FYNNEI. CDR3 in DNA: TGTGCCAGCAGTGTCCAGGCGGGAGGGCCTCAATACGAGCAGTACTTC. Translating gives CASSVQAGGPQYEQYF.

The rearrangement uses TRBV19 and TRBJ1-5; D gene ambiguous. Germline V gives CDR1 LNHDA, CDR2 SQIVND (reference sequence). CDR3 length equals 13 residues. Trimming stripped 8 bases from V and 0 bases from J, with 8 bases between. The CDR3 spells CASPQCSNQPQHF. In DNA form, the CDR3 reads TGTGCCAGTCCTCAGTGTAGCAATCAGCCCCAGCATTTT.

The J gene is TRBJ2-3, the V gene TRBV5-6; 7 bases agree with TRBD2. Germline trimming cut 0 bases from V and 7 bases from J; bases unmatched to any gene: 5. The CDR3 has 14 residues. Per germline, CDR1 SGHDT and CDR2 YYEEEE. Here the CDR3 reads CASSLALAAHTQYF. In nucleotides, the CDR3 is TGTGCCAGCAGCTTGGCCCTAGCGGCCCATACGCAGTATTTT.

The chain is built from TRBV9 and TRBJ1-1; unclear D gene. This CDR3 is 12 amino acids long. Trimming took 3 bases from V and 1 from J, leaving 4 bases between them. The V gene's germline CDR1 is SGDLS and CDR2 YYNGEE. The CDR3 DNA reads as TGTGCCAGCAGCGGACAGAACACTGAAGCTTTCTTT. Encoded protein: CASSGQNTEAFF.